Listed below are T cell receptor beta chains from one sample, sequenced in a study of shared clonotypes between healthy human individuals. The assay was immunoSEQ multiplex PCR, and TCRdb's table has in-frame clones only and misses some. The sample shows hundreds of thousands of clones, about 70% of them seen only once. Sample: memory CD4+ T cells sorted from blood. These receptors originate from a man aged 25-45 years in good health. Each CDR3 is given with its conserved first and last residue. The D gene is left open where the match is weak. Rows may omit the clone size; those that give it use once, few, many or a size class.

clone_size,j_call,cdr3_length,v_call,d_call,cdr3_aa,cdr3_nt
-,TRBJ2-3,13,TRBV11-1,-,CASSLGSTSTQYF,TGTGCCAGCAGCTTAGGATCGACTAGTACGCAGTATTTT
few,TRBJ2-1,15,TRBV5-1,-,CASSPTNSLYNEQFF,TGCGCCAGCAGCCCTACTAACTCCCTATACAATGAGCAGTTCTTC
few,TRBJ1-1,14,TRBV7-9,-,CASSRQAGSTEAFF,TGTGCCAGCAGCCGACAGGCTGGGTCCACTGAAGCTTTCTTT
once,TRBJ1-2,14,TRBV5-4,-,CASSPPDRNYGYTF,TGTGCCAGCAGCCCCCCGGACCGTAACTATGGCTACACCTTC
-,TRBJ2-5,16,TRBV5-6,-,CASTARSNPARETQYF,TGTGCCAGCACCGCCCGGTCCAACCCCGCCCGGGAGACCCAGTACTTC
-,TRBJ2-2,15,TRBV27,TRBD2,CASSSLAGIAGELFF,TGTGCCAGCAGTTCTCTAGCGGGAATCGCCGGGGAGCTGTTTTTT
-,TRBJ1-2,13,TRBV19,-,CASSRGSAYGYTF,TGTGCCAGTAGTCGGGGGTCGGCCTATGGCTACACCTTC
many,TRBJ2-7,12,TRBV30,TRBD1,CAWKQGTYEQYF,TGTGCCTGGAAACAGGGGACCTACGAGCAGTACTTC
-,TRBJ2-7,13,TRBV7-6,-,CASSLNREGEQYF,TGTGCCAGCAGCTTAAACAGGGAGGGCGAGCAGTACTTC
-,TRBJ2-7,13,TRBV27,-,CASRTSPGRWQYF,TGTGCCAGCAGAACCTCTCCGGGACGCTGGCAGTACTTC